This T cell receptor beta chain derives from a study of T cell responses to AZD1222 COVID-19 vaccine. This CDR3 contains 14 residues. Per the germline V gene, CDR1 is MNHNS and CDR2 is SASEGT. V was shortened by 4 bases and J by 2 bases, with 12 bases between the two germline ends. On this clone itself: The antigen is unknown.

Whole-study results and caveats: Donors skewed white British and female; clonal diversity was possibly underestimated.

Assay: immunoSEQ multiplex PCR; the TCRdb copy retains only in-frame clones and omits some. The sample includes about 150,000 clones, 87% of them seen just once. The receptor's source is an adult who received the AZD1222 COVID-19 vaccine. The chain employs TRBV6-1 and TRBJ2-7; perhaps TRBD2 as D (6 bases). The input for sequencing was peripheral blood, taken 28 days after the second AZD1222 dose. CDR3: CASSGAGHTYEQYF. CDR3 nucleotides: TGTGCCAGCAGTGGAGCGGGTCACACCTACGAGCAGTACTTC.